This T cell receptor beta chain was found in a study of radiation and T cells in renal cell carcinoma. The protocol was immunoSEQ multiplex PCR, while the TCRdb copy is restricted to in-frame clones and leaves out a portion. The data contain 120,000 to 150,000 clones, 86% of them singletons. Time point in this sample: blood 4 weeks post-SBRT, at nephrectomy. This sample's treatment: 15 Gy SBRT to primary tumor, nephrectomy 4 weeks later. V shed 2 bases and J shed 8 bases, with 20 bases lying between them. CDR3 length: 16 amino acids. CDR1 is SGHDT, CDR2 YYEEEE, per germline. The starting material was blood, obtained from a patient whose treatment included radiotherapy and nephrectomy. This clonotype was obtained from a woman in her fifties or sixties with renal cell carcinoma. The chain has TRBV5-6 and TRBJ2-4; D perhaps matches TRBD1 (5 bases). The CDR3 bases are TGTGCCAGCAGCTTCTCGCAGGGAATCCTTTGGGACATTCAGTACTTC. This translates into CASSFSQGILWDIQYF.